This T cell receptor beta chain originates from a study of blood T cells in healthy people across ages. The use of a sample-barcoded 5' primer and a J-beta primer mix characterized a second PCR of roughly 6 to 11 cycles. A single record per CDR3 protein comes from TCRdb applying MiXCR to the 5' RACE reads. Among about 1,400,000 distinct CDR3 sequences listed, 35% to 45% were seen once. Germline CDR1 DFQATT, CDR2 SNEGSKA (reference sequence). The CDR3 is 16 residues long. J lost 4 bases, V lost 6 bases, and 10 bases had no gene match. The sequenced sample was blood. The chain employs TRBV20-1 and TRBJ2-1; 12 nucleotides match TRBD2. This receptor was obtained from a young woman in good health. CDR3 coding DNA: TGCAGTGCCAGAAGTATAACTAGCGGGGGGTACAATGAGCAGTTCTTC. Its translation: CSARSITSGGYNEQFF.